This T cell receptor (beta chain) originates from a study of CD8 T cells in Susac syndrome (dated by TCRdb to between 2018 and 2020). For the study in its entirety: Of the Susac syndrome patients who were sequenced, under 10 were in clinical remission while about six had clinically active disease. Clonality of the CD8+ T cell repertoire was compared between roughly 13 healthy donors, roughly 14 Susac syndrome patients and roughly 16 multiple sclerosis patients. At the time of blood withdrawal, Susac syndrome patients were either therapy-naive, taking corticosteroids (with some also receiving IVIg), or on IVIg alone. Whether CD8+ T cell activation and differentiation in Susac syndrome was antigen driven was tested using repertoire sequencing. Here is what the overall study found, with its caveats: The study acknowledged that relatively few individuals were included in the TCR sequencing and HLA analysis. In the total CD8+ and CD8+ TEMRA repertoires, approximately 16 and five Susac-specific public clones, respectively, were identified. Clonal expansion was observed in Susac syndrome CD8+ repertoires, with the highest expansion in CD8+ TEMRA cells and greater expansion in clinically active than in remitting patients.

RNA was extracted with the RNeasy kit and roughly 0.45 to 1 ug was reverse transcribed using random hexamers. The immunoSEQ multiplex PCR assay, covering 54 Vbeta and 13 Jbeta segments, was used to amplify TCR beta CDR3 regions. PCR amplification bias was corrected by using a synthetic template baseline for primer optimization and computational correction. Under the source paper's analysis protocol: Reads were assigned to V, D and J genes according to IMGT and analyzed in immunoSEQ Analyzer, with only productive sequences retained. Clonality was calculated as one minus the Shannon entropy normalized by log2 of the number of productive unique sequences. For each patient and control, public and private clones were evaluated among the 100 most prevalent clones. Clones were defined as Susac-specific if absent from the healthy and MS cohorts, from some 1,000 published viral clones and from other ImmuneACCESS disease sequences. The raw public data were reprocessed by TCRdb itself: fastp quality trimming at Q25, MiXCR clonotype calling, in-frame beta chains only. Duplicate CDR3 protein sequences are folded into a single record with the most common DNA and genes. These V and J calls derive from TCRdb rather than the authors' analysis. The sample table records 75,000 to 80,000 distinct CDR3 sequences; roughly 95% of these occur just once. In total, the top ten clones hold more than 0.4% of the sample.

The CDR3 numbers 13 residues from cysteine through phenylalanine. Just the 39-base CDR3 DNA is kept, in frame starting at base 1. Via the germline V gene, CDR1 is SGHVS and CDR2 FNYEAQ. The germline ends are 7 bases apart after V is trimmed by 7 bases and J by 3 bases. Comment on this clonotype: Its specific antigen is unknown. No clone much larger than this one lies a single base away; base qualities are absent.

High-throughput TCR beta sequencing profiled peripheral blood CD8+ and CD4+ T cells from healthy donors, Susac syndrome patients and multiple sclerosis patients. The Susac syndrome patients fulfilled recently defined diagnostic criteria for definite or probable disease. Bulk CD8+ and CD4+ T cells were purified by magnetic negative isolation, whereas CD8+ TEMRA cells were enriched by FACS. Blood was drawn into EDTA tubes, processed within 24 hours, and PBMCs were isolated by density gradient centrifugation. PBMCs intended for TCR sequencing were cryopreserved in liquid nitrogen and were subsequently thawed in a 37 degrees C water bath. The sorted or isolated CD4+, CD8+ and CD8+ TEMRA cells had a purity of 90% or higher.

The sequenced sample consisted of CD8+ T cells from PBMCs. This chain is built from TRBV7-6 and TRBJ1-6; a weak D assignment points to TRBD1 (6 bases agree). The TCR originated in a human donor with Susac syndrome. The CDR3: CASKDSYNSPLHF. The DNA sequence is given as TGTGCCAGCAAGGACAGCTATAATTCACCCCTCCACTTT.